This T cell receptor (beta chain) was profiled in a study of CD8 T cells in ankylosing spondylitis. From the 5' RACE reads, TCRdb called clonotypes with MiXCR, one entry per CDR3 protein. The repertoire includes more than 250,000 distinct CDR3 sequences, around a tenth of them detected once, and 8% to 9.5% sits in the top ten. This clonotype was seen repeatedly, ten times or more. The V and J ends lost 2 bases and 4 bases respectively, with 16 bases between them. CDR1 and CDR2 from the germline V gene are SGHTA and FQGNSA. There are 16 residues in the CDR3. The sequenced material came from blood, either unsorted or a sorted T cell fraction (not recorded which). The receptor was derived from a female donor with ankylosing spondylitis or in good health (not recorded which). This chain connects TRBV7-2 to TRBJ2-3; D not resolved. In DNA, the CDR3 is TGTGCCAGCAGCTTAACGCAGGTTCTGGCCCCAGATACGCAGTATTTT. Its protein product is CASSLTQVLAPDTQYF.